The rows below give T cell receptor beta chains drawn from one sample of a study of T cell responses to AZD1222 COVID-19 vaccine. The repertoire was sequenced with immunoSEQ multiplex PCR; TCRdb's copy has only in-frame clones and lacks some. This table holds about 140,000 clones, about nine tenths found once. The material sequenced was peripheral blood, taken on day 0 of AZD1222 vaccination. The receptors were gathered from an adult in good health. CDR3s include the opening cysteine and the closing phenylalanine or tryptophan. Only part of the rows carry a size: once, few, many, or a class if the clone is expanded.

TRBV6-1 once CASSEQSGAPNQPQHF
TRBV30 once CAWSPGSAGNIQYF
TRBV6-5 - CASSYFGATNEKLFF
TRBV21-1 - CASSKRFRVPRTGIFRGSPLHF
TRBV7-2 - CASSLAPGGFYGYTF
TRBV19 - CASSTAAGRSSYNEQFF
TRBV15 - CATSRDTLKLFF
TRBV27 - CASRYSAGGPYEQYF
TRBV5-1 - CASSLGTGISSGDGYTF
TRBV30 - CAGNRDTNTGELFF
TRBV7-2 - CASSLGGWGNTIYF
TRBV30 - CACRDRGSYEQYF
TRBV7-2 - CASSLGDPYSNQPQHF
TRBV11-3 once CASRQAPGTIYF
TRBV12-3/TRBV12-4 - CASSGGAGEQYF
TRBV30 - CAWKQGPSTEAFF
TRBV6-5 - CTLTGANYNSPLHF
TRBV7-2 - CASSLRLAGGRNSTDTQYF
TRBV6-5 - CASNQGVRAFF
TRBV7-9 - CASSSTGAGANVLTF
TRBV6-4 - CASSDGVVRGVGHEQFF
TRBV29-1 few CSVELPGQFYGYTF
TRBV18 - CASSPLGQGDEKLFF
TRBV4-1 once CASSQRSGTNEQFF
TRBV5-1 - CASSSGLAGGTGELFF
TRBV6-6 once CASSRGQGKYNEQFF
TRBV6-1 - CASSEALEGAGEAFF
TRBV14 - CASSNFGELFF
TRBV7-3 - CASSRGLAGGGMEDTQYF
TRBV11-3 - CASSPRTSGSYEQYF
TRBV7-8 - CASSFQPSTDTQYF
TRBV10-3 - CAISESAAGNGYTF
TRBV7-3 - CASSFDFSPYNEQFF
TRBV6-5 once CASSSAMGGTQYF
TRBV7-8 - CASSADRDTLGAFF
TRBV6-7 - CASSYSKKRGAVMSGANVLTF
TRBV7-2 - CASSLYGSGSYEQYF
TRBV10-3 - CAIRTGDSGANVLTF
TRBV3-1/TRBV3-2 - CASSQVPGVGNTIYF
TRBV11-3 - CASSLVGTKFTDTQYF
TRBV21-1 - CASSKTRDSPLHF
TRBV11-2 once CASSLSPGGNTEAFF
TRBV29-1 - CSATWGNTEAFF
TRBV27 - CASSLGRGRYAQYF
TRBV11-3 - CASSRGRANTEAFF
TRBV30 - CAWSVGGYGYTF
TRBV7-6 - CASSLSNSPLHF
TRBV15 - CATSTPSGSREKLFF
TRBV7-3 - CASSSTGGYEQYF
TRBV19 - CASRWRGNTEAFF
TRBV5-6 - CASSLTGAGGYEKLFF
TRBV5-1 - CASSLAANTGELFF
TRBV11-3 - CASSLATREGQETQYF
TRBV21-1 medium-sized CASSSRGLAGGSMTDTQYF
TRBV19 - CASSTNRDRGETQYF
TRBV18 - CASSQLTSIARPNTGELFF